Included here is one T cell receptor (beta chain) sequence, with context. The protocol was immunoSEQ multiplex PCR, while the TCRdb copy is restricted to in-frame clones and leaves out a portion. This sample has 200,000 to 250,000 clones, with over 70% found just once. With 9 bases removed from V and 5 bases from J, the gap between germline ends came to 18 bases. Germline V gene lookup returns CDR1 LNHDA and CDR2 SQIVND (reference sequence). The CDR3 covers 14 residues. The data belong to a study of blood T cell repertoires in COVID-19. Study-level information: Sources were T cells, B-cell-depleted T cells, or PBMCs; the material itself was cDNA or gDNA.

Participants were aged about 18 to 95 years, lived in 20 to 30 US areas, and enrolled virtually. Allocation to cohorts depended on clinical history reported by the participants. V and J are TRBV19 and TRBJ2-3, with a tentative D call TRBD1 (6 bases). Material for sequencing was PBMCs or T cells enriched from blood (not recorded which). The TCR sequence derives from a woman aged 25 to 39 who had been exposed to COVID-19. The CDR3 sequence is CARIGAFRGDTQYF. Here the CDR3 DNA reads TGTGCCAGAATAGGGGCATTCAGGGGAGATACGCAGTATTTT.